This T cell receptor (beta chain) is drawn from a study of response to subunit inactivated influenza vaccine. Study-level results: It was suggested by the authors that few new T cells are recruited by each seasonal influenza vaccination.

In this sample, this clonotype turned up many times. Its antigen remains unknown. The junction departs from the called germline gene at one end, perhaps through a read error. This CDR3 comprises 11 residues. Per the germline V gene, CDR1 is SNHLY and CDR2 is FYNNEI. TCRdb re-called the RT-PCR reads with MiXCR, one entry per CDR3 protein. The sample yields about 520,000 distinct CDR3 sequences, approximately 7.2% seen once. The J gene is TRBJ2-1, the V gene TRBV2; 10 nucleotides align to TRBD1. Sequenced material: PBMCs from blood, taken approximately 25 months after vaccination. This receptor was taken from a man aged 50-75 years who received an inactivated influenza vaccine. CDR3 protein: CASTGQGLMSF. CDR3 sequence (DNA): TGTGCCAGCACGGGACAGGGGTTGATGAGCTTC.